Listed below are T cell receptor beta chains from one sample, sequenced in a study of CD8+ T cells in alopecia areata. Assay used: immunoSEQ multiplex PCR; TCRdb lists only in-frame clones, some missing. The sample comprises 150,000 or so clones, 87% of which are singletons, and roughly 15% rests with the top ten. The starting material was CD8+ T cells sorted from blood, obtained at week 0. These receptors were obtained from a human donor with alopecia areata. Both conserved end residues are part of each CDR3. D genes are given only for firm matches. The size field is filled for only some rows; it gives once, few, many or a size class.

TGTGCCAGCAGTACGAACAACTCCCCTCTCGAGCAGTACTTC,CASSTNNSPLEQYF,TRBV27,-,TRBJ2-7,-
TGTGCCAGCAGTCCCGGGACAGGGAATTACGAGCAGTACTTC,CASSPGTGNYEQYF,TRBV6-4,TRBD1,TRBJ2-7,-
TGTGCCAGCAGCGTGGAGATCGGGGGAAGCTCCTACAATGAGCAGTTCTTC,CASSVEIGGSSYNEQFF,TRBV5-6,-,TRBJ2-1,-
TGTGCCAGCAGCGCGGGACTTGGGGGGTACTACGAGCAGTACTTC,CASSAGLGGYYEQYF,TRBV7-6,-,TRBJ2-7,-
TGTGCCAGCAGTTTGCGACAGGGTGGGAACTACAATGAGCAGTTCTTC,CASSLRQGGNYNEQFF,TRBV27,TRBD1,TRBJ2-1,-
TGTGCCAGCTCCCTGGACAGGGAAACCTACGAGCAGTACTTC,CASSLDRETYEQYF,TRBV18,TRBD1,TRBJ2-7,-
TGTGCCTGGAGTTCCCCGACTAGCGGGAGGGCCGTTGAGCAGTTCTTC,CAWSSPTSGRAVEQFF,TRBV30,TRBD2,TRBJ2-1,-
TGTGCCAGCAGCCAGTCGGCAGGGCGTGGGGCCAACGTCCTGACTTTC,CASSQSAGRGANVLTF,TRBV7-9,-,TRBJ2-6,-
TGTGCCAGCGACCCACCGAGGGGGGTCGGGCAATTCTTC,CASDPPRGVGQFF,TRBV19,-,TRBJ2-1,-
TGCGCCAGCAGCTTGGCTAGCGGGGCGAACACCGGGGAGCTGTTTTTT,CASSLASGANTGELFF,TRBV5-1,TRBD2,TRBJ2-2,-
TGTGCCATAAGGGGACAGCCGAACACCGGGGAGCTGTTTTTT,CAIRGQPNTGELFF,TRBV19,TRBD1,TRBJ2-2,-
TGTGCCAGCAGTTCGCTACTTATTCTCGGGACACGGGCATACGAGCAGTACTTC,CASSSLLILGTRAYEQYF,TRBV28,-,TRBJ2-7,few
TGTGCCAGCTACAGGGCCAACACTGAAGCTTTCTTT,CASYRANTEAFF,TRBV27,-,TRBJ1-1,once
TGCAGCGTTTTTGACGCTCGGGACAGGGAGAACACCGGGGAGCTGTTTTTT,CSVFDARDRENTGELFF,TRBV29-1,TRBD1,TRBJ2-2,-
TGCGCCAGCAGCTTGGGGCAGGGGCCCACTGAAGCTTTCTTT,CASSLGQGPTEAFF,TRBV5-1,-,TRBJ1-1,-
TGCGCCAGCAGCCAAATGGGGGGCTCCTACGAGCAGTACTTC,CASSQMGGSYEQYF,TRBV5-1,-,TRBJ2-7,once
TGTGCCTGGAGTGCCCGGAACAATGAGCAGTTCTTC,CAWSARNNEQFF,TRBV30,-,TRBJ2-1,few
TGCAGCGCCTACGCAGGGACCCACGAGCAGTACTTC,CSAYAGTHEQYF,TRBV29-1,-,TRBJ2-7,-
TGTGCCAGCAGTGAATCGGAGGTCCTCTCGAGGTCCTACAATGAGCAGTTCTTC,CASSESEVLSRSYNEQFF,TRBV25-1,-,TRBJ2-1,-
TGCGCCAGCAGCCAAGATTATAGCGGCCTATACAATGAGCAGTTCTTC,CASSQDYSGLYNEQFF,TRBV4-1,-,TRBJ2-1,few
TGTGCCAGCAGCTTGGGACCGATGTTTGCAACTAATGAAAAACTGTTTTTT,CASSLGPMFATNEKLFF,TRBV5-4,-,TRBJ1-4,-
TGTGCCATCAGGAAGGCCGGGACAGGGAACAATGAGCAGTTCTTC,CAIRKAGTGNNEQFF,TRBV10-3,TRBD1,TRBJ2-1,-
TGTGCCAGCAGCCTCATGGGGTTCTACACAGATACGCAGTATTTT,CASSLMGFYTDTQYF,TRBV9,-,TRBJ2-3,-
TGTGCCAGCAGCCTCCCCTCCGGGACAGGGGTTTCCTACGAGCAGTACTTC,CASSLPSGTGVSYEQYF,TRBV7-9,TRBD1,TRBJ2-7,-